This TCR beta chain was sequenced for a study of human T cells and chemical hapten exposure. In the study overall: The patch tests put 0.01% DPC on the skin of the upper back and were read 6 days later. Chiefly women, the patients showed alopecia areata, totalis or universalis.

Trimming removed 5 bases from V and 3 bases from J, with 5 bases in between. Germline lookup yields CDR1 DFQATT and CDR2 SNEGSKA (reference sequence). This CDR3 is built from 10 residues. TCRdb used MiXCR to reprocess the RACE reads, holding one entry per CDR3 protein. The sample records about 37,000 distinct CDR3 sequences, around 6.8% being singletons. Described time point: patch test 1, 2 weeks after DPC sensitization. Sample treatment: therapeutic diphenylcyclopropenone sensitization with weekly scalp DPC. The template was total RNA from unfractionated whole blood. Blood sampling preceded each patch test application.

This chain links TRBV20-1 with TRBJ2-7, with D uncertain. Material: whole blood, obtained in connection with sensitization to the hapten diphenylcyclopropenone (DPC). The TCR originated in a woman aged 25-40 years with alopecia areata. Some clones in this sample may be carry-over from other donors' samples. CDR3 in DNA: TGCAGTGCTTGGGACTACGAGCAGTACTTC. It yields the protein CSAWDYEQYF.